Listed here is a single TCR beta chain. Its specificity is unknown. Trimming took 1 base from V and 5 from J, leaving 18 bases between them. From germline, CDR1 is SGHDT and CDR2 YYEEEE. The CDR3 has 16 residues. This sample is part of a study of lymphopenia after photon versus proton radiotherapy. The protocol was immunoSEQ multiplex PCR, while the TCRdb copy is restricted to in-frame clones and leaves out a portion. This sample has around 63,000 clones; approximately 86% occur once, and the top ten carry less than 2.5%. General study points: Larger post-nadir TCR diversity loss correlated inversely with survival in deceased patients.

This sequence originates from a man aged 40-49 years with gastric cancer. The gene calls are TRBV5-6 and TRBJ2-5, with D perhaps matching TRBD2 (5 bases). The source material was peripheral blood, sampled from a patient treated with photon-based radiotherapy. CDR3 nucleotide sequence: TGTGCCAGCAGCTTGTCAGCCAGGCCCCGAGGGGAGACCCAGTACTTC. Its translation: CASSLSARPRGETQYF.